This TCR beta chain was obtained from a study of shared clonotypes between healthy human individuals (TCRdb year 2020). In the study overall: The cohort comprised a couple of women and three men aged 18 to 49 years. For each donor, CD4 naive and CD4 memory were each run on three plates, CD8 naive on two plates, and CD8 memory on one plate. Blood TCR repertoires of about five healthy adults were deeply sequenced to estimate repertoire size and the extent of clonotype sharing between individuals. To increase sequencing depth and limit assay-specific biases, TCR repertoire library preparation and sequencing were carried out by different laboratories using diverse techniques. Each donor's leukapheresis produced roughly between about 0.8 and 8.9 billion PBMCs.

Looking up the germline V gene yields CDR1 SGHVS and CDR2 FQNEAQ. Its CDR3 holds 16 amino acids, cysteine through phenylalanine. Just CDR3 DNA is preserved here, 48 bases in frame from base 1. For this chain, trimming is 5 bases at the V end and 2 bases at the J end, and the number of junction bases without a gene match is 8. Remarks on this clone: Which antigen it targets is not known. Base qualities are not recorded, but no much larger clone differs from it by a single base.

Using the deep immunoSEQ assay, TCR CDR3 regions were amplified from genomic DNA by multiplex PCR. Genomic DNA extracted from each cell subset was distributed evenly over all wells of several immunoSEQ 96-well plates, and each plate served as one replicate. For sorted subsets, about 200 ng genomic DNA, equal to tens of thousands of T cell genomes, was loaded into each replicate PCR. Purified libraries were quantified with a Qubit 3.0 fluorometer, sized on a Bioanalyzer 2100, and re-quantified with the KAPA Library Quantification kit. Every immunoSEQ 96-well plate was sequenced on a separate single-read 150-cycle Illumina NextSeq 550 flow cell. The paper's data handling went like this. The immunoSEQ output contained only junctional sequences without quality scores, so filtering could not match that applied to full-length reads. To assign V/J genes and CDR3, sequences were annotated using PyIR, a Python wrapper for IgBLAST v1.9, with IMGT germline references. Any read was removed if the V/J assignment was weak (E-value above 1e-6), the CDR3 was missing, or the read contained stop codons, out-of-frame junctions, or ambiguous translated residues. A V3J clonotype was defined by an identical inferred V gene, J gene, and CDR3 amino acid sequence. Percentage overlap between repertoires was calculated by dividing the number of shared unique clonotypes by the size of the smaller repertoire. Richness of each repertoire was evaluated using RTK rarefaction, the Chao1 estimator, and Recon v2.1 estimates of unobserved clonotypes. Generation probabilities for all TCRbeta clonotypes obtained by the gDNA method from a handful of donors were computed using OLGA. Held by TCRdb, this immuneACCESS table contains in-frame sequences only and omits some clones. Under half of the omission traces to an unresolved V gene where checked; the cause of the rest is unknown. The V and J calls and the clone size are those of that table, but D and trimming were determined from the DNA. The sample has around 560,000 clones on record, roughly 96% of them singletons. 0.11% of the sample is taken by the ten largest.

CD8 naive samples were obtained by positive selection for CCR7 among CD45RO-negative cells, yielding a CD45RA+CCR7+ population from which TemRA cells were excluded. The donors were healthy, HIV-negative adults with no recently reported acute infections or vaccinations. Every donor was a Caucasian adult living in Nashville, Tennessee, USA. Blood was obtained by leukapheresis, after which PBMCs were separated by Ficoll-Histopaque density gradient centrifugation and cryopreserved in liquid nitrogen vapor phase. Purity and quantity of every magnetically sorted T cell population were checked by analytical flow cytometry. From each sorted fraction, genomic DNA was isolated and quantified by UV absorbance on a Nanodrop 2000c. Results the study describes overall, beyond this receptor: The genetic and exposure-history diversity represented was limited by the small number of donors. Pairwise subsampling indicated that sequencing depth was expected to affect the degree of clonotype sharing among donors. Across a handful of donors, around 5% of naive CD4, roughly 3.3% of naive CD8, about 2% of memory CD4, and roughly 0.41% of memory CD8 clonotypes were shared. Sampling was restricted to blood, and TCR repertoires in tissues likely differ from the TCR repertoires found in blood. Larger estimated clonotype richness was generally found for naive subsets than for memory subsets. Higher generation probabilities were observed for clonotypes shared by all four sorted-subset donors than for non-shared clonotypes. Rarefaction of sorted-subset datasets indicated incomplete sequencing despite the large sequencing depth.

The sample taken for sequencing was naive CD8+ T cells sorted from blood. The sample's cell subset or site label is to be understood as: CD45RA+CCR7+. This clonotype originated in a woman aged 25 to 39 in good health. Recombination linked TRBV7-8 to TRBJ2-7, and 11 junction bases match TRBD2. The CDR3 is CASSPRTSGFPYEQYF. DNA sequence: TGTGCCAGCAGCCCGAGGACTAGCGGGTTTCCCTACGAGCAGTACTTC.